These T cell receptor beta chains were read from a single sample in a study of blood T cell repertoires in COVID-19. The data were produced by immunoSEQ multiplex PCR, yet TCRdb's version contains in-frame clones alone and is incomplete. The data show about 85,000 clones, almost 90% seen once. What was sequenced was peripheral blood. The origin of the receptors is a woman over 75 with active or convalescent COVID-19. Both conserved end residues are part of each CDR3. Clone size is not always given. Where it is, it says once, few, many or a class for expanded clones.

NA TRBJ2-3 TRBV6-4 13 CASSGQGTDTQYF
NA TRBJ1-5 TRBV28 16 CASRVTGTGSNQPQHF
NA TRBJ2-1 TRBV10-2 14 CASSAGEPHNEQFF
once TRBJ2-5 TRBV3-1/TRBV3-2 16 CASSQRPSGTQETQYF
NA TRBJ2-7 TRBV5-6 13 CASSLGQYYEQYF
NA TRBJ2-1 TRBV5-4 13 CASSSRVGNEQFF
NA TRBJ1-5 TRBV6-5 15 CASSRDRGLDQPQHF
NA TRBJ1-2 TRBV28 14 CASKLGQAYHGYTF
NA TRBJ2-1 TRBV5-1 15 CASSWLAGDYNEQFF
NA TRBJ2-7 TRBV15 16 CATSRGGQGKRYEQYF
NA TRBJ2-1 TRBV28 16 CASSVDRRAGHNEQFF
NA TRBJ1-1 TRBV11-2 13 CASRSGSSTEAFF
NA TRBJ1-2 TRBV28 14 CASSPGQGVYGYTF
few TRBJ2-7 TRBV4-3 15 CASSQDRNREFEQYF
once TRBJ2-1 TRBV6-6 18 CASSPLAGVRPSYNEQFF
NA TRBJ1-5 TRBV18 15 CASSPAGTGVQPQHF